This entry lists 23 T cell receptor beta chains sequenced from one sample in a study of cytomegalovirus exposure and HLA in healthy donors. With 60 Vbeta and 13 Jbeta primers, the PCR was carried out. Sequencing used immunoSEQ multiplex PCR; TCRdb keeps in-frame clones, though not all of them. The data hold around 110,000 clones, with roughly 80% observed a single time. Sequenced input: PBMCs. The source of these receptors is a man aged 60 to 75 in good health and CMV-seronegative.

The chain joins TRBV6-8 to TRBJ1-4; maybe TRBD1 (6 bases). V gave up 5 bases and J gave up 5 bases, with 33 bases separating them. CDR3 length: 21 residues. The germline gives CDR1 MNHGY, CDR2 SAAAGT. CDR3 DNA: TGTGCCAGCAGTCCCACGGCAGCGGGACACGGTCGGCGGTTGGGCAATGAAAAACTGTTTTTT. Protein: CASSPTAAGHGRRLGNEKLFF.

CDR3 residues: CASSSSGDAYYEQYF. The CDR3, as DNA: TGTGCCAGCAGTTCTAGCGGGGATGCGTATTACGAGCAGTACTTC. The chain has TRBV25-1 and TRBJ2-7, with TRBD2 matching over 9 bases. The CDR3 consists of 15 residues. Germline CDR1 MGHDK, CDR2 SYGVNS. The junction had 9 bases not matched to a gene; V was cut back by 5 bases and J by 4 bases.

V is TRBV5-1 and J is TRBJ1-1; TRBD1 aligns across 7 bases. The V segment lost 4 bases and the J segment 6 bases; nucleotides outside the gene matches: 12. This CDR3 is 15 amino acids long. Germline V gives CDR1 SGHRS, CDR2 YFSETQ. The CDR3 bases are TGCGCCAGCAGCCCACCGGGACAGCCGCGGGCTGAAGCTTTCTTT. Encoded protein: CASSPPGQPRAEAFF.

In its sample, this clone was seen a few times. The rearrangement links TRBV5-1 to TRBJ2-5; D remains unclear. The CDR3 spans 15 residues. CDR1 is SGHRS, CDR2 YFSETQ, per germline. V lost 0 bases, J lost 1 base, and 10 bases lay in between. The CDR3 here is CASSLVSSGQETQYF. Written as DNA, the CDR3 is TGCGCCAGCAGCTTGGTTTCCTCGGGCCAAGAGACCCAGTACTTC.

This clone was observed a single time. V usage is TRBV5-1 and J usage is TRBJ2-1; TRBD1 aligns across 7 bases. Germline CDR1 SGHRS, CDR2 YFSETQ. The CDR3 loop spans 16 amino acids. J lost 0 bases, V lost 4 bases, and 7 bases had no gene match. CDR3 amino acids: CASSRDSPSSYNEQFF. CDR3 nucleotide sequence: TGCGCCAGCAGCAGGGACAGTCCGAGCTCCTACAATGAGCAGTTCTTC.

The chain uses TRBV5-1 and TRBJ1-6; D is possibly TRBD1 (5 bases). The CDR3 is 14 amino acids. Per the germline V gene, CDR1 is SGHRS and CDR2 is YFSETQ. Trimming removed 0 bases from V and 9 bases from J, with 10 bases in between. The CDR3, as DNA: TGCGCCAGCAGCTTGGAACAGGTTCCTTCACCCCTCCACTTT. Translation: CASSLEQVPSPLHF.

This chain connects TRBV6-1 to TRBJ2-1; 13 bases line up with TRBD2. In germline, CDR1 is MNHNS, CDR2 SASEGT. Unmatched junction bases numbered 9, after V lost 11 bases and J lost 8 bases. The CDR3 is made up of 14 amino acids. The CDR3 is CAASTSGGPDEQFF. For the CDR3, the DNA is TGTGCCGCATCGACTAGCGGGGGGCCGGATGAGCAGTTCTTC.

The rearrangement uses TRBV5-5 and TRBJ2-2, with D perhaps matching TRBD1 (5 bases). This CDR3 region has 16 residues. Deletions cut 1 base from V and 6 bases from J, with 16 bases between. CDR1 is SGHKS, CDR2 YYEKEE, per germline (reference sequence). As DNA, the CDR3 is TGTGCCAGCAGCTTGATGGGGCCCCTAATGTCCGGGGAGCTGTTTTTT. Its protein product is CASSLMGPLMSGELFF.

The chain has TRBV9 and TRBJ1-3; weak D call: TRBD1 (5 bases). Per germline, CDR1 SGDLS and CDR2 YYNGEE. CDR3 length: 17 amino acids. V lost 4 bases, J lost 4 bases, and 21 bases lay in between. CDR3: CASSPVGGSTIGNTIYF. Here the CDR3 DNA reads TGTGCCAGCAGCCCAGTGGGGGGGTCGACCATAGGAAACACCATATATTTT. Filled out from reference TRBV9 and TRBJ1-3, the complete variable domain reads DSGVTQTPKHLITATGQRVTLRCSPRSGDLSVYWYQQSLDQGLQFLIQYYNGEERAKGNILERFSAQQFPDLHSELNLSSLELGDSALYFCASSPVGGSTIGNTIYFGEGSWLTVV.

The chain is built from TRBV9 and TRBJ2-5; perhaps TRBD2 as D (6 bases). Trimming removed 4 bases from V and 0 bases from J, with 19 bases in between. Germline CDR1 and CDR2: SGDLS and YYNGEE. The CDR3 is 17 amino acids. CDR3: CASSLSLGRQYQETQYF. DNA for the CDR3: TGTGCCAGCAGCCTTTCCTTAGGGAGGCAGTACCAAGAGACCCAGTACTTC.

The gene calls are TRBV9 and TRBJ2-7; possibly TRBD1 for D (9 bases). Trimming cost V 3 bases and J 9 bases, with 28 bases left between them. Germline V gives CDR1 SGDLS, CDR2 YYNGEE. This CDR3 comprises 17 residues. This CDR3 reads CASSAHRGGTGREGQYF. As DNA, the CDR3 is TGTGCCAGCAGCGCGCACCGCGGGGGGACAGGGCGTGAGGGGCAGTACTTC.

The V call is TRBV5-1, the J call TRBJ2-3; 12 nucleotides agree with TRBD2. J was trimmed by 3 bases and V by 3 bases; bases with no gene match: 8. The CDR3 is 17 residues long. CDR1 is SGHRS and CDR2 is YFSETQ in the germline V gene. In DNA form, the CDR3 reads TGCGCCAGCAGCTCGAGACCCCTAGCGGGGGGGACAGATACGCAGTATTTT. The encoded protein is CASSSRPLAGGTDTQYF.

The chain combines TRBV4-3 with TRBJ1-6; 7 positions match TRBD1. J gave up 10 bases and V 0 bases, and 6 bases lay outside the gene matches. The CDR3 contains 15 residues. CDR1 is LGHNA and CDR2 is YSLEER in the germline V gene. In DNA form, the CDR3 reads TGCGCCAGCAGCCAAGAACAGGGGCTGGGGTCACCCCTCCACTTT. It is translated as CASSQEQGLGSPLHF.

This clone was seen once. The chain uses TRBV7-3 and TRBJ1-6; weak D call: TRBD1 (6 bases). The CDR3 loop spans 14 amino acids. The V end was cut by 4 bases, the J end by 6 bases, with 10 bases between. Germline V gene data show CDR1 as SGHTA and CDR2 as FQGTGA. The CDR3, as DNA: TGTGCCAGCAGCTCACAGGGTACTAATTCACCCCTCCACTTT. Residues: CASSSQGTNSPLHF.

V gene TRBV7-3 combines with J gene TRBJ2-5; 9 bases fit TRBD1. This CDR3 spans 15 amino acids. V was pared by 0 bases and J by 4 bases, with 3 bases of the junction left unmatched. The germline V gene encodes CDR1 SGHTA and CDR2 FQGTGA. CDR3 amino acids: CASSLTGQGGETQYF. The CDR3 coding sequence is TGTGCCAGCAGCTTAACGGGACAGGGTGGAGAGACCCAGTACTTC.

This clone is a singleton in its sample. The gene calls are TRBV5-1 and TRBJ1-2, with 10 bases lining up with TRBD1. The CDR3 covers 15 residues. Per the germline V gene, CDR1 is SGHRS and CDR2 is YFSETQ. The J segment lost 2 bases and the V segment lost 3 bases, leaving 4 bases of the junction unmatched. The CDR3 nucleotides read TGCGCCAGCAGCTCACAGACAGGGGGCAACTATGGCTACACCTTC. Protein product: CASSSQTGGNYGYTF.

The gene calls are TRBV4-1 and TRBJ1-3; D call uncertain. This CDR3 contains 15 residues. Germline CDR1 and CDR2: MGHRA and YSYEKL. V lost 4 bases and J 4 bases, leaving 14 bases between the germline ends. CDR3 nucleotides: TGCGCCAGCAGCCTTGGCACGGGAGCCGGAAACACCATATATTTT. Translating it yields CASSLGTGAGNTIYF.

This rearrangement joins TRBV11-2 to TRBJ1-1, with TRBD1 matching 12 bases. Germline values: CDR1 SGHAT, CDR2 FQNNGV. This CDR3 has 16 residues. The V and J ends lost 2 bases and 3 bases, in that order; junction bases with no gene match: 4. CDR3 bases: TGTGCCAGCAGCTTAAGGGGGGACAGGGGGCACACTGAAGCTTTCTTT. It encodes CASSLRGDRGHTEAFF.

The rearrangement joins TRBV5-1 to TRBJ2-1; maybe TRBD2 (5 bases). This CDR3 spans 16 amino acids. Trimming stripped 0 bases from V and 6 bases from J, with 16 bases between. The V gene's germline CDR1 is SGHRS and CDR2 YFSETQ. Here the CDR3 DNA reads TGCGCCAGCAGCTTGGATCTAACCTTCAGCGGCAATGAGCAGTTCTTC. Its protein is CASSLDLTFSGNEQFF. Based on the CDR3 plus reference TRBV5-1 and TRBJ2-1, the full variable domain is KAGVTQTPRYLIKTRGQQVTLSCSPISGHRSVSWYQQTPGQGLQFLFEYFSETQRNKGNFPGRFSGRQFSNSRSEMNVSTLELGDSALYLCASSLDLTFSGNEQFFGPGTRLTVL.

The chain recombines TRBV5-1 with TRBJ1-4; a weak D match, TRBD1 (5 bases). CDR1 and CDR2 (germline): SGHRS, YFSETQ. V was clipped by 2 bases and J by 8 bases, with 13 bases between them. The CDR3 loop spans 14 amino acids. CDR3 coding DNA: TGCGCCAGCAGCTTCAGGGATTTCAGCGAAAAACTGTTTTTT. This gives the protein CASSFRDFSEKLFF.

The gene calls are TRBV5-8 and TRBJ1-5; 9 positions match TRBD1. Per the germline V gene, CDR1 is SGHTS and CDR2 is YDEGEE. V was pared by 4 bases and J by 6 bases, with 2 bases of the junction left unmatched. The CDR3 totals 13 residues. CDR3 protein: CASSMDRGQPQHF. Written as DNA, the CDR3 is TGTGCCAGCAGCATGGACAGGGGTCAGCCCCAGCATTTT.

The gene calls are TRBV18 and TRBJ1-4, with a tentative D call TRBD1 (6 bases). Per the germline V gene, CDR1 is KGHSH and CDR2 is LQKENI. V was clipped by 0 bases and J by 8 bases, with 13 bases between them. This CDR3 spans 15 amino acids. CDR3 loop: CASSPPGQGREKLFF. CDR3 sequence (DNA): TGTGCCAGCTCACCACCGGGGCAGGGGCGCGAAAAACTGTTTTTT.

The chain's CDR3 is CATSQKEEKLFF. In DNA form, the CDR3 reads TGTGCCACCAGCCAAAAGGAGGAAAAACTGTTTTTT. The V call is TRBV15, the J call TRBJ1-4, with unresolved D. The CDR3 contains 12 residues. Germline V lookup: CDR1 LNHNV, CDR2 YYDKDF (reference sequence). The V end was cut by 5 bases, the J end by 8 bases, with 9 bases between. Looking up the rest from reference TRBV15 and TRBJ1-4 gives the full variable domain: DAMVIQNPRYQVTQFGKPVTLSCSQTLNHNVMYWYQQKSSQAPKLLFHYYDKDFNNEADTPDNFQSRRPNTSFCFLDIRSPGLGDTAMYLCATSQKEEKLFFGSGTQLSVL.